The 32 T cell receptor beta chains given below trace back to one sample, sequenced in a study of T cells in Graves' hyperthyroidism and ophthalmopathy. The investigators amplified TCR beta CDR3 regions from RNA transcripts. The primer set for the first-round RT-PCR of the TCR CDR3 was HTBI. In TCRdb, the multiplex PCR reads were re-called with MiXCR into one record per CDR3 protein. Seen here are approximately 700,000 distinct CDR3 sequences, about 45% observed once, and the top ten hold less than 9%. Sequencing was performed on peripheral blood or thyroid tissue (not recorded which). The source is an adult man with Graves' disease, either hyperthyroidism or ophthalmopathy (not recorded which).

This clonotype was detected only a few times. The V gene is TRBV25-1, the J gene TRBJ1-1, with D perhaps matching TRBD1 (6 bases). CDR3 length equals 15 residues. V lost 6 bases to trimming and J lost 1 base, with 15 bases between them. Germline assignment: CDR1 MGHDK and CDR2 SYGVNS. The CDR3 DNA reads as TGTGCCAGCAGCTCACAGGGAGAGAGGAACACTGAAGCTTTCTTT. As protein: CASSSQGERNTEAFF.

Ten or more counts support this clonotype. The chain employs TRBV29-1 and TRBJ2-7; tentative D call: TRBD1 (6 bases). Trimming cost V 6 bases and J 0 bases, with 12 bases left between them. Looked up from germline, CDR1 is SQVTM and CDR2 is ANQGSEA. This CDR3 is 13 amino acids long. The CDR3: CSVVRGNSYEQYF. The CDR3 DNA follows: TGCAGCGTCGTAAGGGGGAACTCCTACGAGCAGTACTTC.

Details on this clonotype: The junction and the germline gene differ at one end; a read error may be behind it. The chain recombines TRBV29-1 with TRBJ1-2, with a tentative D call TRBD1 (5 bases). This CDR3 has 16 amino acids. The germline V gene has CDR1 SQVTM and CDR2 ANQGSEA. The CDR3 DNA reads TGCGGCGTTGATACGAGAAGGCAGGGACCTAACTATGGCTACACCTTC. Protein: CGVDTRRQGPNYGYTF.

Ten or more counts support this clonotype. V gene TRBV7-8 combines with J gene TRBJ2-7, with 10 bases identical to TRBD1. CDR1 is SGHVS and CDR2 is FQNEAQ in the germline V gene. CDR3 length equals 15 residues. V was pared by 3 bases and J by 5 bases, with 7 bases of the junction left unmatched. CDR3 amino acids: CASSFPGQGRHEQYF. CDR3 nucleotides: TGTGCCAGCAGCTTTCCGGGACAGGGGAGGCACGAGCAGTACTTC.

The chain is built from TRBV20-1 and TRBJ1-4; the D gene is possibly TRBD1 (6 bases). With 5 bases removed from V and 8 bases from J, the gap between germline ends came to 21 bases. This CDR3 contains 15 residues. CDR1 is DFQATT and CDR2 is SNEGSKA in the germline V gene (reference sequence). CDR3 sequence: CSAPSLEGEFEKLFF. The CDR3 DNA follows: TGCAGTGCTCCCTCCCTAGAGGGGGAATTCGAAAAACTGTTTTTT.

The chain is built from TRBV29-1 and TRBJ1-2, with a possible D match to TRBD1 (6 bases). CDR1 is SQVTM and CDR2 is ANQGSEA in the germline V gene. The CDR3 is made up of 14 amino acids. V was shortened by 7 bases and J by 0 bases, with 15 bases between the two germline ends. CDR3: CSATRGGANYGYTF. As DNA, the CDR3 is TGCAGCGCGACACGAGGGGGTGCTAACTATGGCTACACCTTC.

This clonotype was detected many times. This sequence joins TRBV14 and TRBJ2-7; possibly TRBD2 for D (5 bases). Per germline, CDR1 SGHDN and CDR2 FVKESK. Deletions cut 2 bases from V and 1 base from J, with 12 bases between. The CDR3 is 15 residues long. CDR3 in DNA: TGTGCCAGCAGCCAACTAGCCACTCAATCCTACGAGCAGTACTTC. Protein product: CASSQLATQSYEQYF. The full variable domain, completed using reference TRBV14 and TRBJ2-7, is EAGVTQFPSHSVIEKGQTVTLRCDPISGHDNLYWYRRVMGKEIKFLLHFVKESKQDESGMPNNRFLAERTGGTYSTLKVQPAELEDSGVYFCASSQLATQSYEQYFGPGTRLTVT.

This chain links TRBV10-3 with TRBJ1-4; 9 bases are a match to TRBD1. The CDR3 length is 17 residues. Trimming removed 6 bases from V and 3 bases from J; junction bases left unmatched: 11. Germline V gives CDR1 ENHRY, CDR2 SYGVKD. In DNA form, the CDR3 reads TGTGCCATCAGGTCCGGGACAGGGTTCTCGGCTAATGAAAAACTGTTTTTT. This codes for CAIRSGTGFSANEKLFF.

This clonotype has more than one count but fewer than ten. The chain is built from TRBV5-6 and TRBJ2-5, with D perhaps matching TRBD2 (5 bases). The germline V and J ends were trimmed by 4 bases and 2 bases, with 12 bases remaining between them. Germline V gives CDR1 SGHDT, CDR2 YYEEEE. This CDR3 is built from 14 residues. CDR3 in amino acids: CASSGSGRQETQYF. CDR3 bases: TGTGCCAGCAGCGGTAGTGGGAGACAAGAGACCCAGTACTTC.

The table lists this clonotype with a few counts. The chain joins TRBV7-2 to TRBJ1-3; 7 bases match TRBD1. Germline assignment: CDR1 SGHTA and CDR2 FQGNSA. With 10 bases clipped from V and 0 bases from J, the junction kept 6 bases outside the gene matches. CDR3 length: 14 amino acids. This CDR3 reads CATRQGDSGNTIYF. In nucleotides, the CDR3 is TGTGCCACCCGACAGGGTGACTCTGGAAACACCATATATTTT.

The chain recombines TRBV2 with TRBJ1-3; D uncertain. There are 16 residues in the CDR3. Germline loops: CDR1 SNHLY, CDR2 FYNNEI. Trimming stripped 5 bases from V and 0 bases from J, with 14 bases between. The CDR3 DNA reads TGTGCCAGCAGTTTAATGGACCGATACTCTGGAAACACCATATATTTT. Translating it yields CASSLMDRYSGNTIYF.

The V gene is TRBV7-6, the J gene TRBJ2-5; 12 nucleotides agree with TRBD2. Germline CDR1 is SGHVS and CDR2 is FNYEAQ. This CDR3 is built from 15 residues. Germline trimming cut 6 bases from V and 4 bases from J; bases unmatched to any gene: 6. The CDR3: CASRGPSGRVETQYF. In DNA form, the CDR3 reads TGTGCCAGCAGAGGGCCTAGCGGGAGGGTAGAGACCCAGTACTTC.

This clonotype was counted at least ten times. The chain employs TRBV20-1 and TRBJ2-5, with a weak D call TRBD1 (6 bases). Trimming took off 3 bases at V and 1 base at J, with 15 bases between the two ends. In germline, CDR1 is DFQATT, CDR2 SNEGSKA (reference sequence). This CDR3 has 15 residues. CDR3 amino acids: CSASQTGTGQETQYF. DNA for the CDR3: TGCAGTGCTAGCCAAACAGGGACGGGCCAAGAGACCCAGTACTTC.

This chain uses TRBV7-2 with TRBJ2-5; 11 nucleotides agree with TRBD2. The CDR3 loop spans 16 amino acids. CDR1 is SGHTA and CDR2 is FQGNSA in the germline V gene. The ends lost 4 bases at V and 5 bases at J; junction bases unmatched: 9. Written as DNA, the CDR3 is TGTGCCAGCAGCTCCTTGATAGCGGGAGGGAAGGAGACCCAGTACTTC. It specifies CASSSLIAGGKETQYF.

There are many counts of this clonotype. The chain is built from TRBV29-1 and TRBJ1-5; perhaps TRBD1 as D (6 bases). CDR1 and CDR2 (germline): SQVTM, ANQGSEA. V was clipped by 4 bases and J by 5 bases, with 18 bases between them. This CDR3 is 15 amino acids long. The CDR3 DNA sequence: TGCAGCGTTGTATGGCTGCAGGGGAAGGATCAGCCCCAGCATTTT. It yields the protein CSVVWLQGKDQPQHF. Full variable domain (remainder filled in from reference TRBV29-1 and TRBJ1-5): SAVISQKPSRDICQRGTSLTIQCQVDSQVTMMFWYRQQPGQSLTLIATANQGSEATYESGFVIDKFPISRPNLTFSTLTVSNMSPEDSSIYLCSVVWLQGKDQPQHFGDGTRLSIL.

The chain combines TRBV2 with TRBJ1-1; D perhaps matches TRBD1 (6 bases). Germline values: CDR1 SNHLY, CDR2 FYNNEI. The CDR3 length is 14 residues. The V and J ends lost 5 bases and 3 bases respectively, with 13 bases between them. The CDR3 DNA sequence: TGTGCCAGCAGTTTAGAGTCAGGGGACACTGAAGCTTTCTTT. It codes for CASSLESGDTEAFF.

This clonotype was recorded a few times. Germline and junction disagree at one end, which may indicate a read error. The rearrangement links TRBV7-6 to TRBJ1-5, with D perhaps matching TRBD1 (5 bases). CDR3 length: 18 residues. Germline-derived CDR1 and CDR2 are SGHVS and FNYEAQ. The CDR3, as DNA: TGTGCTAGCAGCCATTCTTCGGACAAGGCTTATAGCAATCAGCCCCAGCATTTT. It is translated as CASSHSSDKAYSNQPQHF.

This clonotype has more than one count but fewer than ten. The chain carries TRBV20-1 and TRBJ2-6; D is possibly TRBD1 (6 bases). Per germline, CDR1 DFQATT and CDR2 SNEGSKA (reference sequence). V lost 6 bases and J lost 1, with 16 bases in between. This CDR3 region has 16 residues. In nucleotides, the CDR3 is TGCAGTGCAAGTACAGGGAGAATTTCTGGGGCCAACGTCCTGACTTTC. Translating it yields CSASTGRISGANVLTF.

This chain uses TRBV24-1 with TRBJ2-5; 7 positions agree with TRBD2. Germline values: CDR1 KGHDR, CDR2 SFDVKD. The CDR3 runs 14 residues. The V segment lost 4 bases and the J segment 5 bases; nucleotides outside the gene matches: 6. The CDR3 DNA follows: TGTGCCACCAGTGACTCCGGGAGGACGGAGACCCAGTACTTC. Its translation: CATSDSGRTETQYF.

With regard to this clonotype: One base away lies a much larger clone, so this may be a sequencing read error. Written as DNA, the CDR3 is TGCAGTGCTAGAGCGGGTGGGCCAGGACGGGAGACCCAGTACTTC. It is translated as CSARAGGPGRETQYF. This chain uses TRBV20-1 with TRBJ2-5; D not resolved. Per germline, CDR1 DFQATT and CDR2 SNEGSKA (reference sequence). The CDR3 consists of 15 residues. V was trimmed by 1 base and J by 5 bases, leaving 17 bases between them.

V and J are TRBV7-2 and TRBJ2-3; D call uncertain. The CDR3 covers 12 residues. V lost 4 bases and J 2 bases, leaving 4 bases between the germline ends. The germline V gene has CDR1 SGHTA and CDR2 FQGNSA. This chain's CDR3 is CASSSYTDTQYF. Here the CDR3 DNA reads TGTGCCAGCAGCTCCTACACAGATACGCAGTATTTT. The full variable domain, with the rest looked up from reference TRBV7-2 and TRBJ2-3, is GAGVSQSPSNKVTEKGKDVELRCDPISGHTALYWYRQSLGQGLEFLIYFQGNSAPDKSGLPSDRFSAERTGGSVSTLTIQRTQQEDSAVYLCASSSYTDTQYFGPGTRLTVL.

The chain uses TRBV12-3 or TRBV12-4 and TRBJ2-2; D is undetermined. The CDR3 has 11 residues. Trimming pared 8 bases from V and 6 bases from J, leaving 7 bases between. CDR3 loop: CASARAGELFF. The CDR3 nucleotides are TGTGCCAGCGCACGGGCCGGGGAGCTGTTTTTT.

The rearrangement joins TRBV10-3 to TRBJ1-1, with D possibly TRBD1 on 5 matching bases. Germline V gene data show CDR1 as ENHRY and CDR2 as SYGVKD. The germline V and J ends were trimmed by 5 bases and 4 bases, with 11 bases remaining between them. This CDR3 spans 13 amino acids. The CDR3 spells CAISWGGITEAFF. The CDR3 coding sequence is TGTGCCATCAGTTGGGGGGGAATCACTGAAGCTTTCTTT.

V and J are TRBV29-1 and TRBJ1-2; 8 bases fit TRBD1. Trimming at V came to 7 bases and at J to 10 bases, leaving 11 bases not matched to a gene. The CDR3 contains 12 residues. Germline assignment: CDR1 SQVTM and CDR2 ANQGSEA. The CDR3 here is CSGIQGERDYTF. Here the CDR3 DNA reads TGCAGCGGAATACAGGGGGAAAGGGACTACACCTTC.

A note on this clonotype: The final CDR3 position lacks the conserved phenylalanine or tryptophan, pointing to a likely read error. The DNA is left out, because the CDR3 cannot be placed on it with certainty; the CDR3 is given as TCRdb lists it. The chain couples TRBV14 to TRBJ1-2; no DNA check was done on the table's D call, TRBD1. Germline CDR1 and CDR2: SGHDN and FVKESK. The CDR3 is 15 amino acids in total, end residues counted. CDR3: CASSPGTGKTMATPS.

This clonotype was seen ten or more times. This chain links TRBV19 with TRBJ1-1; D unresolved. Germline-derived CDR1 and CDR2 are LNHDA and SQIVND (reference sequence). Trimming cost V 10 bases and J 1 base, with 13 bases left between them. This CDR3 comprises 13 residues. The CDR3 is CATGDGPNTEAFF. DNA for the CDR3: TGTGCCACCGGCGACGGACCGAACACTGAAGCTTTCTTT.

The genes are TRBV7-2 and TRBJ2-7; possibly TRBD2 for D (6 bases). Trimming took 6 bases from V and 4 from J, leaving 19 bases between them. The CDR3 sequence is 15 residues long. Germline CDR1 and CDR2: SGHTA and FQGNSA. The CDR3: CASSRGGAGLYEQYF. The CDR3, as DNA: TGTGCCAGCAGTCGAGGCGGGGCAGGGCTATACGAGCAGTACTTC.

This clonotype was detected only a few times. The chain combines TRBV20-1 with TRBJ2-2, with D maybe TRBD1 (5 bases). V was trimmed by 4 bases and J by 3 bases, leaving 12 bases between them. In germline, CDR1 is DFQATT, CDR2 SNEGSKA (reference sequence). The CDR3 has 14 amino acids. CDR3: CSATGPRDTGELFF. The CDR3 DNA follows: TGCAGTGCTACAGGGCCCCGGGACACCGGGGAGCTGTTTTTT.

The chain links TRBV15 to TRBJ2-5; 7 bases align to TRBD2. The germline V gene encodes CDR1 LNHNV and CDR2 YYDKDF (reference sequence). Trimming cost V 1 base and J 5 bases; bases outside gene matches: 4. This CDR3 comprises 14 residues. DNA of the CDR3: TGTGCCACCAGCAGAGTGACTAGCTGGGAGACCCAGTACTTC. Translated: CATSRVTSWETQYF.

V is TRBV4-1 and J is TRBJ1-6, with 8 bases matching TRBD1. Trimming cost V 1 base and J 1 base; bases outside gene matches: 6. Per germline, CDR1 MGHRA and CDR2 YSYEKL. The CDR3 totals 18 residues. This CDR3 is CASSQGTGMLSYNSPLHF. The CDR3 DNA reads TGCGCCAGCAGCCAAGGGACAGGGATGCTGTCCTATAATTCACCCCTCCACTTT.

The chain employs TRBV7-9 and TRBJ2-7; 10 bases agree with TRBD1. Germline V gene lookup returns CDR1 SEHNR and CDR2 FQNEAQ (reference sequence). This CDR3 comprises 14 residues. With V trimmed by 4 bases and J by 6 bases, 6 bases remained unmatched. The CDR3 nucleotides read TGTGCCAGCAGCTGGAGACAGGGGGCGGGCGAGCAGTACTTC. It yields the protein CASSWRQGAGEQYF.

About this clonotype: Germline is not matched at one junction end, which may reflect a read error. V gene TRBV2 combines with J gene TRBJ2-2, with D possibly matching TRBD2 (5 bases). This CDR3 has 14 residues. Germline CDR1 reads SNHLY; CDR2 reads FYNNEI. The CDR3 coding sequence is TGTGCCAGCAGTGAATATGTTCTCACCGGGAAGCTGTTTTTT. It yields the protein CASSEYVLTGKLFF.